A single T cell receptor beta chain is shown here with its context. This clone occurred a few times. What this receptor recognizes is not known. Base qualities are not at hand, and no much larger clone is one base apart. The method was the immunoSEQ multiplex PCR assay. A mixture of 60 forward primers for TCR Vbeta segments and 13 reverse primers for TCR Jbeta segments was used in the multiplex PCR. A multiplex PCR assay on genomic DNA amplified the CDR3 region of rearranged TCR beta genes. Amplified TCR beta libraries were sequenced as 87-base-pair reads on the Illumina HiSeq System. Concerning the study's data processing: A later analysis tallied 70 million to 100 million unique TCR beta chains across the approximately 670 repertoires, and around 10 million of those chains were shared by two or more donors. Raw reads were error-corrected and collapsed into unique sequences with a nearest-neighbor algorithm that merged closely related sequences to remove PCR and sequencing errors. CDR3 sequences were aligned to IMGT reference sequences to assign V, D and J gene segments. For a sequence to be retained, a match of at least six nucleotides was required to both a V gene segment and a J gene segment. Rearrangements were classified as productive when the CDR3 lacked stop codons and remained in frame with V and J, and all other rearrangements were classified as non-productive. CDR3 was defined according to IMGT convention as the region running from the second conserved V-encoded cysteine to the conserved J-encoded phenylalanine. In an earlier analysis of 587 of the donors, sequences lacking an unambiguous match to a single V gene segment were excluded. An earlier analysis of around 600 of the donors classified V segments as functional when productive rearrangements were above 56.7% and as segregating when the standard deviation between donors was above 5%. A statistical classification framework was built to diagnose cytomegalovirus status from the catalog of TCR beta chain sequences. In a later analysis, V and J genes were assigned by comparing TCR nucleotide sequences against IMGT/GENE-DB human TR gene sequences. In a later analysis, CDR3 sequences and most-parsimonious VDJ recombination scenarios were assigned using the TCRdist pipeline. In a later analysis, each TCR beta chain was defined by its CDR3 amino acid sequence together with its V-gene family, and reads lacking a unique V-gene family were excluded. As a way to deal with suspected cross-contamination and a sequencing artifact, a later analysis dropped approximately 590 nucleotide sequences that were highly shared and had low generation probability. In a later analysis, a clonal expansion index was calculated for each public chain from normalized within-repertoire ranks of inferred template counts. In a later analysis, generation probabilities were computed using a VDJ recombination model fitted to out-of-frame rearrangements, and the results were checked against IGoR. A later analysis scored TCR-TCR, TCR-HLA and TCR-CMV co-occurrence with hypergeometric tests, applying a repertoire-size bias correction to TCR pairs. To estimate false discovery rates, a later analysis permuted the HLA or CMV assignments 20 times. In a later analysis, co-occurring TCRs were grouped using DBSCAN, and TCRdist sequence similarity was added for clustering within HLA-allele-positive subsets. Co-occurrence clustering excluded repertoires with fewer than 30,000 or more than 120,000 public chains, plus five with anomalous nucleotide sharing. TCRdb took this table from immuneACCESS and kept in-frame rearrangements with V and J called. Such tables lack part of the clones; where checked against another copy, unresolved V genes explain under half of the gap, and the rest is unexplained. V and J calls and clone size come straight from that table; D and trimming were deduced from the DNA. The sample table contains 150,000 to 200,000 clones; only one count was recorded for about four fifths of them. The ten largest clones add up to approximately 1.5% of the sample.

The data were taken from a study of cytomegalovirus exposure and HLA in healthy donors (dated by TCRdb to 2017 to 2019). Regarding the study in general: According to an earlier analysis of several hundred of the donors, about 190 million T cells yielded over 100 million unique TCR beta sequences and approximately 300 Gb of sequence data. The study used immunosequencing to profile the T cell repertoires of approximately 630 subjects and linked those repertoires to cytomegalovirus serostatus. Typing coverage differed by locus: A, B, C, DRB1 and DQB1 were typed in roughly 629-630 donors, DQA1 in approximately 520, DPA1 in around 610, and DPB1 in just under 490. Every repertoire in the discovery cohort had been generated on one and the same sequencing platform. The study aimed to test whether signatures of past pathogen exposure could be identified by cataloging public T cell receptors. Both class I and class II loci were covered by HLA typing, at four-digit resolution. A later genetic analysis used genome-wide SNP genotypes for 398 of the 666 donors, treating that subset as a discovery cohort. Besides the first cohort of 550 to 750 subjects, a separate validation cohort made up of over a hundred different subjects was used. Donor age, sex, ethnicity and CMV serostatus were compiled together with the repertoire data. An early release covering roughly 640 HLA-typed donors comprised roughly 300 gigabases of sequencing data and roughly 85 million unique TCR sequences. Rather than using new phenotypic data, the later analysis identified candidate immune exposures from TCR beta sequences and from how often those sequences occurred across donors. Among around 400 genotyped donors of the cohort, an average of approximately 220,000 unique TCR beta nucleotide sequences was sequenced per donor, of which about 19% were non-productive. Because of strong linkage in the cohort, a few DR-DQ haplotypes were treated as single units for association and clustering. To predict cytomegalovirus infection status, the study brought together high-throughput TCR immunosequencing, statistical association of individual TCRs with disease status, and machine learning. Of the 398 genotyped donors, less than 90% were placed in the genetic ancestry cluster associated with self-reported Caucasian donors. A later analysis re-analyzed previously published TCR beta repertoires from 666 donors and added high-resolution HLA genotyping to study TCR occurrence patterns. In an earlier analysis of 587 of the donors, high-throughput TCR beta sequencing was used to judge whether each TCR beta V gene segment behaved as functional or pseudogenic.

The cohort consisted of 650 to 700 healthy bone marrow donors. At the time of sampling, all cohort members were nominally healthy, though unrecorded immune exposures were likely present. The donor was CMV seronegative and was included in the group of about 400 seronegative cohort members. A peripheral blood sample was provided by each donor, and peripheral blood mononuclear cells were used for TCR beta sequencing. Genomic DNA extraction from the blood cell samples was performed with the Qiagen DNeasy Blood Extraction Kit. The investigation overall reported the following: According to a later analysis, most CMV-associated TCR beta chains appeared to be HLA-restricted, and the HLA associations seemed to be driven largely by CMV exposure. A group of highly shared sequence variants was considered likely to be a technical artifact of the sequencing pipeline. In a later analysis, TCR association rates were found to vary across HLA loci, with the most associated TCRs seen for DRB1 alleles and the fewest for HLA-C alleles. A further reported finding was that TCR beta sequences accurately predicted the HLA-A and HLA-B alleles for most subjects in the first cohort. In this cohort, only TCR beta chains were sequenced, and detectable features were limited by the absence of alpha or paired-chain data. Because HLA typing was missing for some donors at each locus, association tests included only the typed subset. Assigning TCR associations to individual alleles was difficult when HLA alleles, especially DR and DQ, strongly co-occurred. In the study, around 150 TCR beta chains were listed as associated with cytomegalovirus. Most TCR sequences were observed very rarely across donors, whereas some public TCRs were present in many individuals. Linkage disequilibrium might explain the correlated functional status among segregating V segments, but an unknown experimental factor could not be excluded. In vitro tests confirmed that a few of the cytomegalovirus-associated TCR beta chains recognize cytomegalovirus antigens. For the cohort, immune exposure information was limited to CMV serostatus. Several of the top co-occurrence clusters appeared to be linked to parvovirus B19, influenza, CMV and Epstein-Barr virus, according to a later analysis. According to the authors, the approach could potentially be generalized to other disease states and immunological phenotypes. Because counts were too low, some 17 rarely observed V segments, including chromosome 9 orphons, were excluded from the earlier analysis of some 540 of the donors. The presence/absence analyses assumed that sequencing depth was roughly uniform across donors, and that assumption may not be true. Compared with the roughly 720-donor mean, donors in an Asian-associated ancestry cluster had fewer N-insertions in productive TCRs, according to a later genetic analysis. In both the original and validation cohorts, the classifier was reported to diagnose cytomegalovirus status with high specificity and sensitivity. A later genetic analysis associated a missense DCLRE1C variant with V-gene and J-gene trimming of TCR beta chains, and an independent cohort replicated the association. In an earlier analysis of more than 500 of the donors, most TCR beta V segments appeared in productive rearrangements about 90% or about 30% of the time, broadly matching IMGT annotations. A later analysis found that HLA-associated TCR beta chains were more clonally expanded and had lower generation probabilities than equally common non-associated chains. In a later analysis, some 17,000 TCR beta sequences were associated with specific HLA alleles at a false discovery rate of 0.05.

The sequencing input was PBMCs. This clonotype was sampled from a middle-aged man in good health and CMV-seronegative.

The encoded CDR3 is CASSLAMGQANLNTGELFF. The DNA sequence is TGCGCCAGCAGCTTGGCGATGGGGCAGGCCAACCTGAACACCGGGGAGCTGTTTTTT. Recombination linked TRBV5-1 to TRBJ2-2; TRBD1 could be the D gene, as 5 bases match. V lost 0 bases and J lost 1 base; the stretch between them is 19 bases long. The cysteine opens and the phenylalanine closes a CDR3 of 19 amino acids. Only CDR3 DNA remains: 57 bases, in frame from the first base. Reading the germline V gene gives CDR1 SGHRS and CDR2 YFSETQ.